The 27 T cell receptor beta chains listed next were all sequenced from one sample in a study of radiotherapy plus CTLA-4 blockade in lung cancer. Measured with immunoSEQ multiplex PCR; TCRdb has only the in-frame clones, and not every one. The repertoire holds roughly 66,000 clones, with about four fifths as singletons. Material: peripheral blood, obtained from a patient treated with radiotherapy plus ipilimumab. These receptors came from a human donor with non-small cell lung cancer who had a partial response to radiotherapy plus ipilimumab.

V is TRBV4-1 and J is TRBJ2-3; 12 bases are shared with TRBD2. The CDR3 runs 17 residues. CDR1 is MGHRA and CDR2 is YSYEKL in the germline V gene. Losses at the gene ends were 0 bases for V and 8 bases for J; bases not matched to a gene: 9. CDR3 coding DNA: TGCGCCAGCAGCCAAGAAGGTAGGACTAGCGGGATTGCTACGCAGTATTTT. Translated: CASSQEGRTSGIATQYF.

V usage is TRBV27 and J usage is TRBJ1-5, with unresolved D. This CDR3 has 18 amino acids. The V end lost 0 bases, the J end lost 2 bases, and 17 bases lay between the germline ends. CDR1 is MNHEY and CDR2 is SMNVEV in the germline V gene (reference sequence). This CDR3 reads CASSLSLTPGGGNQPQHF. CDR3 DNA sequence: TGTGCCAGCAGTTTATCCCTTACCCCAGGAGGAGGCAATCAGCCCCAGCATTTT.

In its sample, this clone was seen once. CDR3 sequence: CASSGTGGWTGELFF. DNA for the CDR3: TGTGCCAGCAGCGGGACAGGGGGATGGACCGGGGAGCTGTTTTTT. The gene calls are TRBV2 and TRBJ2-2, with 11 positions matching TRBD1. Germline V gene sequence: CDR1 SNHLY, CDR2 FYNNEI. The V and J ends lost 6 bases and 5 bases, in that order; junction bases with no gene match: 5. The CDR3 runs 15 residues.

J is TRBJ1-4 and V is TRBV30, with TRBD1 matching over 9 bases. There are 17 residues in the CDR3. Germline CDR1 reads GTSNPN; CDR2 reads SVGIG (reference sequence). V was pared by 3 bases and J by 5 bases, with 13 bases of the junction left unmatched. DNA for the CDR3: TGTGCCTGGAGACCCCCCCCGGGACAGGGACAAAATGAAAAACTGTTTTTT. Translated, it gives CAWRPPPGQGQNEKLFF. Based on the CDR3 plus reference TRBV30 and TRBJ1-4, the full variable domain is SQTIHQWPATLVQPVGSPLSLECTVEGTSNPNLYWYRQAAGRGLQLLFYSVGIGQISSEVPQNLSASRPQDRQFILSSKKLLLSDSGFYLCAWRPPPGQGQNEKLFFGSGTQLSVL.

The chain combines TRBV19 with TRBJ2-7, with TRBD1 identical over 9 bases. Germline V gives CDR1 LNHDA, CDR2 SQIVND (reference sequence). The CDR3 has 15 amino acids. Germline trimming cut 4 bases from V and 1 base from J; bases unmatched to any gene: 5. CDR3 protein: CASSRQGVRSYEQYF. Written as DNA, the CDR3 is TGTGCCAGTAGTAGACAGGGGGTCAGATCCTACGAGCAGTACTTC.

The chain carries TRBV10-3 and TRBJ2-2, with a possible D match to TRBD2 (6 bases). V was clipped by 3 bases and J by 6 bases, with 14 bases between them. This CDR3 is 15 amino acids long. Germline CDR1 reads ENHRY; CDR2 reads SYGVKD. As DNA, the CDR3 is TGTGCCATCAGTGACGCGGGAAAACGACCCGGGGAGCTGTTTTTT. This gives the protein CAISDAGKRPGELFF.

This clone came up a few times. The chain uses TRBV6-6 and TRBJ1-1; D unclear. This CDR3 contains 12 residues. With 0 bases removed from V and 5 bases from J, the gap between germline ends came to 4 bases. Per germline, CDR1 MNHNY and CDR2 SVGAGI (reference sequence). The DNA of the CDR3 is TGTGCCAGCAGTTACTCGAGTACTGAAGCTTTCTTT. Translation gives CASSYSSTEAFF.

The chain joins TRBV5-1 to TRBJ2-7; 7 nucleotides line up with TRBD1. CDR1 is SGHRS and CDR2 is YFSETQ in the germline V gene. The trim removed 4 bases at V and 5 bases at J, leaving 9 bases unmatched. The CDR3 is 14 residues long. As DNA, the CDR3 is TGCGCCAGCAGCGTCCCGACAGGGATGGACGAGCAGTACTTC. Its translation is CASSVPTGMDEQYF. Based on the CDR3 plus reference TRBV5-1 and TRBJ2-7, the full variable domain is KAGVTQTPRYLIKTRGQQVTLSCSPISGHRSVSWYQQTPGQGLQFLFEYFSETQRNKGNFPGRFSGRQFSNSRSEMNVSTLELGDSALYLCASSVPTGMDEQYFGPGTRLTVT.

The chain has TRBV9 and TRBJ2-1; TRBD2 agrees at 9 bases. V trimming: 5 bases; J trimming: 7 bases; junction bases outside the gene matches: 19. The germline V gene encodes CDR1 SGDLS and CDR2 YYNGEE. The CDR3 length is 18 residues. The CDR3 here is CASSAAGTSPRVRNEQFF. CDR3 in DNA: TGTGCCAGCAGTGCCGCCGGGACTAGCCCGAGAGTAAGGAATGAGCAGTTCTTC.

Written as DNA, the CDR3 is TGTGCCAGCAGCCAAGATTGGGGCGGGAGGGCCGGGGGACTCAATGAGCAGTTCTTC. Its translation is CASSQDWGGRAGGLNEQFF. This chain links TRBV4-2 with TRBJ2-1, with 9 positions matching TRBD2. Trimming cost V 0 bases and J 6 bases; bases outside gene matches: 15. The V gene's germline CDR1 is LGHNA and CDR2 YNFKEQ. The CDR3 is 19 residues long.

The rearrangement links TRBV2 to TRBJ2-1, with TRBD2 matching 11 bases. The CDR3 has 13 amino acids. CDR1 is SNHLY and CDR2 is FYNNEI in the germline V gene. Losses at the gene ends were 11 bases for V and 4 bases for J; bases not matched to a gene: 4. CDR3 sequence (DNA): TGTGCCGTCGGGACTAGCGGTTACAATGAGCAGTTCTTC. Encoded protein: CAVGTSGYNEQFF.

The chain links TRBV6-5 to TRBJ2-7; 8 bases agree with TRBD1. The CDR3 loop spans 15 amino acids. V lost 6 bases and J lost 2; bases outside the gene matches: 9. CDR1 and CDR2 (germline): MNHEY, SVGAGI. In DNA, the CDR3 is TGTGCCAGCAGGGTCGGACAGGGCATTCCCTACGAGCAGTACTTC. Its protein product is CASRVGQGIPYEQYF.

With regard to this clone: Other DNA variants within this sample encode the same CDR3. The chain recombines TRBV6-1 with TRBJ2-5; 8 bases align to TRBD2. V lost 4 bases and J lost 3; bases outside the gene matches: 4. CDR1 is MNHNS, CDR2 SASEGT, per germline. The CDR3 consists of 14 residues. The CDR3 DNA is TGTGCCAGCAGTGTACCGGGAGGGGAAGAGACCCAGTACTTC. This codes for CASSVPGGEETQYF.

This clone turned up a few times. This rearrangement joins TRBV10-1 to TRBJ2-3, with 8 bases aligning to TRBD1. Germline V gene data show CDR1 as WNHNN and CDR2 as SYGVQD (reference sequence). With 4 bases clipped from V and 3 bases from J, the junction kept 3 bases outside the gene matches. This CDR3 comprises 14 residues. CDR3 region: CASSGGQGTDTQYF. CDR3 nucleotide sequence: TGCGCCAGCAGTGGTGGACAGGGAACAGATACGCAGTATTTT.

The chain uses TRBV10-3 and TRBJ2-1; 9 nucleotides match TRBD2. This CDR3 spans 15 amino acids. Losses at the gene ends were 3 bases for V and 10 bases for J; bases not matched to a gene: 10. Germline lookup yields CDR1 ENHRY and CDR2 SYGVKD. CDR3 protein: CAISDSREGRWEQFF. The CDR3 DNA is TGTGCCATCAGTGATTCGCGGGAGGGCCGATGGGAGCAGTTCTTC.

J is TRBJ1-4 and V is TRBV9; weak D call: TRBD1 (5 bases). CDR1 and CDR2 (germline): SGDLS, YYNGEE. This CDR3 has 14 amino acids. V dropped 1 base and J dropped 12 bases, with 16 bases sitting between them. The CDR3 coding sequence is TGTGCCAGCAGCGTAACTTTTGGGGCGACGGAACTGTTTTTT. Protein sequence: CASSVTFGATELFF.

The chain is built from TRBV5-1 and TRBJ2-2, with D tentatively TRBD2 (5 bases). This CDR3 region has 13 residues. Germline values: CDR1 SGHRS, CDR2 YFSETQ. The ends were cut back, 4 bases at V and 6 bases at J, with 10 bases in the middle. The CDR3 DNA is TGCGCCAGCAGCGGCATGAGGGCCGGGGAGCTGTTTTTT. It codes for CASSGMRAGELFF.

This chain uses TRBV4-1 with TRBJ1-6; TRBD1 is a possible D gene (5 bases). This CDR3 comprises 15 residues. Germline assignment: CDR1 MGHRA and CDR2 YSYEKL. V lost 0 bases, J lost 9 bases, and 12 bases lay in between. CDR3 sequence (DNA): TGCGCCAGCAGCCAAGAGGCTCAGGGTACTTCACCCCTCCACTTT. It specifies CASSQEAQGTSPLHF.

This clone has more than one count but fewer than ten. The chain carries TRBV14 and TRBJ2-7, with D possibly matching TRBD1 (5 bases). In germline, CDR1 is SGHDN, CDR2 FVKESK. V was pared by 4 bases and J by 2 bases, with 15 bases between. The CDR3 runs 15 residues. The CDR3 DNA sequence: TGTGCCAGCAGCCCCCGACAGTCAGCCCCCTACGAGCAGTACTTC. This translates into CASSPRQSAPYEQYF.

This clone was observed a single time. V gene TRBV30 combines with J gene TRBJ1-2, with 9 positions matching TRBD1. The CDR3 loop spans 14 amino acids. Trimming cost V 2 bases and J 9 bases; bases outside gene matches: 10. Germline CDR1 is GTSNPN and CDR2 is SVGIG (reference sequence). For the CDR3, the DNA is TGTGCCTGGAGTAGGGGACAGGGTGGGATGAGCTACACCTTC. As protein: CAWSRGQGGMSYTF.

V usage is TRBV28 and J usage is TRBJ1-5; 8 bases agree with TRBD1. CDR3 size: 12 residues. Germline V lookup: CDR1 MDHEN, CDR2 SYDVKM. Unmatched junction bases numbered 5, after V lost 7 bases and J lost 9 bases. The CDR3 sequence: CASTTGGSPQHF. The CDR3 nucleotides read TGTGCCAGCACCACAGGGGGGTCGCCCCAGCATTTT.

The sample holds a few counts of this clone. The chain employs TRBV6-4 and TRBJ1-2; D call uncertain. The CDR3 runs to 14 residues. Germline V lookup: CDR1 MRHNA, CDR2 SNTAGT. V was shortened by 4 bases and J by 4 bases, with 13 bases between the two germline ends. The DNA for the CDR3 is TGTGCCAGCAGTGGAGGCCCCGGCGGCTATGGCTACACCTTC. Translated: CASSGGPGGYGYTF.

The V call is TRBV18, the J call TRBJ2-3, with D possibly being TRBD2 (5 bases). V was clipped by 0 bases and J by 6 bases, with 16 bases between them. Germline CDR1 and CDR2: KGHSH and LQKENI. CDR3 length: 16 residues. CDR3 residues: CASSPPETGPGDTQYF. CDR3 bases: TGTGCCAGCTCACCACCGGAGACCGGGCCGGGGGATACGCAGTATTTT.

V gene TRBV12-5 combines with J gene TRBJ2-3, with TRBD1 matching over 9 bases. Germline-derived CDR1 and CDR2 are LGHNT and FRNRAP. The V segment lost 1 base and the J segment 5 bases; nucleotides outside the gene matches: 1. The CDR3 extends over 14 amino acids. This CDR3 is CASGLGQGEDTQYF. In nucleotides, the CDR3 is TGTGCTAGTGGTTTGGGACAGGGGGAAGATACGCAGTATTTT.

This sequence joins TRBV7-2 and TRBJ1-4; D is possibly TRBD1 (5 bases). The CDR3 totals 14 residues. V was pared by 6 bases and J by 5 bases, with 13 bases between. Germline CDR1 reads SGHTA; CDR2 reads FQGNSA. The DNA for the CDR3 is TGTGCCAGCAGTCCGGGGGGAGGGAATGAAAAACTGTTTTTT. Its translation is CASSPGGGNEKLFF.

V and J are TRBV7-3 and TRBJ2-7; a possible D gene is TRBD1 (6 bases). Germline assignment: CDR1 SGHTA and CDR2 FQGTGA. The CDR3 is 15 residues long. Trimming took off 5 bases at V and 0 bases at J, with 14 bases between the two ends. CDR3 coding DNA: TGTGCCAGCAGCCCCGTGAGGGGGTCCTCCTACGAGCAGTACTTC. This codes for CASSPVRGSSYEQYF. Complete variable domain (other parts from reference TRBV7-3 and TRBJ2-7): GAGVSQTPSNKVTEKGKYVELRCDPISGHTALYWYRQSLGQGPEFLIYFQGTGAADDSGLPNDRFFAVRPEGSVSTLKIQRTERGDSAVYLCASSPVRGSSYEQYFGPGTRLTVT.

The rearrangement uses TRBV11-2 and TRBJ2-7, with 8 bases identical to TRBD2. V lost 6 bases and J lost 1; bases outside the gene matches: 8. This CDR3 is 15 amino acids long. CDR1 and CDR2 (germline): SGHAT, FQNNGV. Here the CDR3 reads CASSSAVAGSYEQYF. CDR3 DNA: TGTGCCAGCAGTTCAGCCGTAGCGGGGTCCTACGAGCAGTACTTC.